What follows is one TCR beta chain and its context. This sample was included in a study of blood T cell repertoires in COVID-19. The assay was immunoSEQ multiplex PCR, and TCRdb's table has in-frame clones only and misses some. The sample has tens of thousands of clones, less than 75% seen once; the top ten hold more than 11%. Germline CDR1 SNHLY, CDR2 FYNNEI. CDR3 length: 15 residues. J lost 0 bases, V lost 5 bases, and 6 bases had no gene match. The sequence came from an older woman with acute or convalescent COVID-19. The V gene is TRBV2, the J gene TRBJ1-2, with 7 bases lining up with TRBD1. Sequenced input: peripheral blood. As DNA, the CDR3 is TGTGCCAGCAGTCCAACAGGACAGGCTAACTATGGCTACACCTTC. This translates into CASSPTGQANYGYTF. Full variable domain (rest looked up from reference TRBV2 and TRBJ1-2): EPEVTQTPSHQVTQMGQEVILRCVPISNHLYFYWYRQILGQKVEFLVSFYNNEISEKSEIFDDQFSVERPDGSNFTLKIRSTKLEDSAMYFCASSPTGQANYGYTFGSGTRLTVV.